This paragraph covers one TCR beta chain sequence. The sample originates from a study of blood T cell repertoires in COVID-19. Produced via immunoSEQ multiplex PCR; TCRdb's table is partial and in-frame only. Of around 97,000 clones listed, approximately 80% are singletons. The CDR3 is made up of 14 amino acids. Germline-derived CDR1 and CDR2 are SGHAT and FQNNGV. V lost 0 bases to trimming and J lost 5 bases, with 7 bases between them. The sequence was obtained from a human donor in a cohort sampled during active COVID-19. The chain employs TRBV11-2 and TRBJ2-2; D is unresolved. Material for sequencing was peripheral blood. Here the CDR3 reads CASSLDHQTGELFF. CDR3 DNA sequence: TGTGCCAGCAGCTTAGATCACCAGACCGGGGAGCTGTTTTTT. The variable domain in full, completed from reference TRBV11-2 and TRBJ2-2, reads EAGVAQSPRYKIIEKRQSVAFWCNPISGHATLYWYQQILGQGPKLLIQFQNNGVVDDSQLPKDRFSAERLKGVDSTLKIQPAKLEDSAVYLCASSLDHQTGELFFGEGSRLTVL.